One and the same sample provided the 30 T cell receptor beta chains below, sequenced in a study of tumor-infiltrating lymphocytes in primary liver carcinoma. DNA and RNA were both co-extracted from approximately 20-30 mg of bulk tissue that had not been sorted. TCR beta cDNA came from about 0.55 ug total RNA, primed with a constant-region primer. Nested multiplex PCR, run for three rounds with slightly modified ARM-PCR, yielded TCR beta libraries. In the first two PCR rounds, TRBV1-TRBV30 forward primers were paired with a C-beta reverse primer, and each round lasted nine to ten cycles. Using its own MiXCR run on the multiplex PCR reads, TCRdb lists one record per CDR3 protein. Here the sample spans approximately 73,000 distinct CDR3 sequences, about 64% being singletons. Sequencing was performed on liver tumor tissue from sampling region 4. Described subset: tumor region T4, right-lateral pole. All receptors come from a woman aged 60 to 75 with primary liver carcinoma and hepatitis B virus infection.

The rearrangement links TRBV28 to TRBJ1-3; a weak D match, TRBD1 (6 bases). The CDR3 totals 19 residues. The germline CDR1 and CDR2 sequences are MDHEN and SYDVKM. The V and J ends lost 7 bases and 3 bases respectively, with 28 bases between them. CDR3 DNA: TGTGCCAGCAATTTTCGGGGGGTCCCAAGAGGGGGAGATGGAAACACCATATATTTT. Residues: CASNFRGVPRGGDGNTIYF.

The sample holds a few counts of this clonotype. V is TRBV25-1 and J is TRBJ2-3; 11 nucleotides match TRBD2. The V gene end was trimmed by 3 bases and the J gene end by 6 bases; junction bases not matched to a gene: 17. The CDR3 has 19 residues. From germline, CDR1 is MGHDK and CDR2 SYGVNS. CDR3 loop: CASSDKGRLAGRSHDTQYF. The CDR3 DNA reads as TGTGCCAGCAGTGATAAGGGCCGACTAGCGGGGCGTTCCCACGATACGCAGTATTTT.

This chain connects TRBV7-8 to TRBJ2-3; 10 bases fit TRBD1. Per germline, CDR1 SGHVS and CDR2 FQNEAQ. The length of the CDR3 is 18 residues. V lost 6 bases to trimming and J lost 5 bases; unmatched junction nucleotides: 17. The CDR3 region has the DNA TGTGCCAGCAGTAGTCGCGGGACAGGGGTATGGATAGGAGATACGCAGTATTTT. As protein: CASSSRGTGVWIGDTQYF.

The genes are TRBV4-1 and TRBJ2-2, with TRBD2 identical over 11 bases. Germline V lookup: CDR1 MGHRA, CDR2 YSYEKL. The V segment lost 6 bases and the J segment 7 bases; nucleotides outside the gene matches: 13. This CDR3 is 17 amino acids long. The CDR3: CASSLEGSGRVNGELFF. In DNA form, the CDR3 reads TGCGCCAGCAGTCTTGAGGGTAGCGGGAGGGTTAACGGGGAGCTGTTTTTT.

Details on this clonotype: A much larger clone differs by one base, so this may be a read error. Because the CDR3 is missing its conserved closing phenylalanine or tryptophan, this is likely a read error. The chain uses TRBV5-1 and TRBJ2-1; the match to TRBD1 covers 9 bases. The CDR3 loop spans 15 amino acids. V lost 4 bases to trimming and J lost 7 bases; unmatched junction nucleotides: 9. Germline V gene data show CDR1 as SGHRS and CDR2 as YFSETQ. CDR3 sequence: CASSTGTGRGNEQFL. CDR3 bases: TGCGCCAGCAGCACAGGGACAGGGAGAGGGAATGAGCAGTTCCTC.

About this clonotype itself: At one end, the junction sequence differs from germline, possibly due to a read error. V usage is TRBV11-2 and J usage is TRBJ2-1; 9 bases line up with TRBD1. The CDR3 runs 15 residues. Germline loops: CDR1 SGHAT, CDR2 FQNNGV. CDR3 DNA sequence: TGTGCCAGCAGCCACCCCGACAGGGGGGAGAATGAGCATTACTTC. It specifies CASSHPDRGENEHYF.

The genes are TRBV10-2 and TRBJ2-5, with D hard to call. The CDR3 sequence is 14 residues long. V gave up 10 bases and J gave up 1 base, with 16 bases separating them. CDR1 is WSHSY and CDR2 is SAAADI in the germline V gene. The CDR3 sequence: CANKGRQGQETQYF. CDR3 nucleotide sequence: TGCGCCAACAAGGGAAGACAAGGCCAAGAGACCCAGTACTTC.

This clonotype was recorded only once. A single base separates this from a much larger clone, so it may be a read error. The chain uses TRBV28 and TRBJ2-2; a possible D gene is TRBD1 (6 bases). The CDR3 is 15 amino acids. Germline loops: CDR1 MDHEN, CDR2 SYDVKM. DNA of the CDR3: TGTGCCAGCACACTGGGGGCGCGAGGGACCGTGGAGCTGTTTTTT. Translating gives CASTLGARGTVELFF.

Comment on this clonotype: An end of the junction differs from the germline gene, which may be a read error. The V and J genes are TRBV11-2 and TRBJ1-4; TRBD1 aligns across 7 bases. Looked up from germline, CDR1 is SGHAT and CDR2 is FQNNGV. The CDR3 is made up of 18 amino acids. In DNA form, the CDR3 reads TGTGCCAGTAGCTCGACAGGGACCACTCGAACGACTAATGAAAAACTGTTTTTT. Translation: CASSSTGTTRTTNEKLFF.

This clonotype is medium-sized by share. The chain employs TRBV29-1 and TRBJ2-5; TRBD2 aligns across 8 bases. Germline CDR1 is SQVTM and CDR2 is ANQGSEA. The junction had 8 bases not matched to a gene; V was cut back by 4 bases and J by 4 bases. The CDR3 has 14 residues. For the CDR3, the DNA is TGCAGCGTTGCGGCAGCGGGGGCCATAGAGACCCAGTACTTC. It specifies CSVAAAGAIETQYF. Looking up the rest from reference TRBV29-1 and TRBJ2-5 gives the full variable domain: SAVISQKPSRDICQRGTSLTIQCQVDSQVTMMFWYRQQPGQSLTLIATANQGSEATYESGFVIDKFPISRPNLTFSTLTVSNMSPEDSSIYLCSVAAAGAIETQYFGPGTRLLVL.

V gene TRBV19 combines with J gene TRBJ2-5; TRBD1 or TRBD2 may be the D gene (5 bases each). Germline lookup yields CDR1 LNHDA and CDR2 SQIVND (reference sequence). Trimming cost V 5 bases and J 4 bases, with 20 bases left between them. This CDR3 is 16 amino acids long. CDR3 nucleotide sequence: TGTGCCAGTAGTCCATCCCGGGACCCAGCCACAGAGACCCAGTACTTC. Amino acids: CASSPSRDPATETQYF.

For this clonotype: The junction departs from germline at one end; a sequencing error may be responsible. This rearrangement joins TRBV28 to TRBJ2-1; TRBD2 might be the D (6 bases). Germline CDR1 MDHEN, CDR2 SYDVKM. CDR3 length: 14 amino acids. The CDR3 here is CASHTPGGINEQLF. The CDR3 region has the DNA TGTGCCAGCCATACCCCTGGGGGGATCAATGAGCAGCTCTTC.

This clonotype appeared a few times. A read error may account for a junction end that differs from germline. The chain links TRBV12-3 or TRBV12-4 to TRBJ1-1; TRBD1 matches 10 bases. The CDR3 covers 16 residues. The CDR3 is CASRRRQGATYSEAFF. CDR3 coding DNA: TGTGCTAGCAGACGTAGACAGGGGGCTACGTACTCTGAAGCTTTCTTT.

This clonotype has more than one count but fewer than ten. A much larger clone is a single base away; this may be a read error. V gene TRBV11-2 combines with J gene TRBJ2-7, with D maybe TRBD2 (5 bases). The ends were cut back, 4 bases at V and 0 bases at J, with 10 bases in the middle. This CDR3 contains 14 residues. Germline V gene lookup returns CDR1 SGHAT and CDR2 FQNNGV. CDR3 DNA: TGTGCCAGCAGCTCTAGCAGGAACTCCTACGAGCAGTACTTC. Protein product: CASSSSRNSYEQYF.

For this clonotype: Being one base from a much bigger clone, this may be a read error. The CDR3: CASSPPWGRTGAKNIQYF. The CDR3 DNA reads as TGTGCCAGCAGTCCCCCCTGGGGGAGGACCGGGGCCAAAAACATTCAGTACTTC. The chain joins TRBV28 to TRBJ2-4, with D possibly being TRBD2 (6 bases). The CDR3 loop spans 18 amino acids. Deletions cut 5 bases from V and 1 base from J, with 21 bases between. Germline V lookup: CDR1 MDHEN, CDR2 SYDVKM.

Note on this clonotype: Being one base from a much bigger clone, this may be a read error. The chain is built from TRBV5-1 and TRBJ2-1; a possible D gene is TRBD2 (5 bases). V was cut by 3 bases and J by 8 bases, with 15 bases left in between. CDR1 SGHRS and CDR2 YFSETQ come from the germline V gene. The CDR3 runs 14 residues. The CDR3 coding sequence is TGCGCCAGCAGCTCGCCGGAACTAGAATATGAGCAGTTCTTC. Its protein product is CASSSPELEYEQFF.

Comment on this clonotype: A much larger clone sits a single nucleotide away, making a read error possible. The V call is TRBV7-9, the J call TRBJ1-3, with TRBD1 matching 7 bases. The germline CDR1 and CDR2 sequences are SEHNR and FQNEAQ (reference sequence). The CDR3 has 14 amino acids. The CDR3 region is CASRSDRQGNIIYF. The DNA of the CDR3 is TGTGCCAGCAGATCGGACAGGCAGGGAAACATCATATATTTT.

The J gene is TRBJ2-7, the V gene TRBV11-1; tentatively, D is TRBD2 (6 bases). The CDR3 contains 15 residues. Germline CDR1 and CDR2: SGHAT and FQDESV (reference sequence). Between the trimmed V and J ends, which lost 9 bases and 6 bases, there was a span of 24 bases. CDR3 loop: CASIPRAAGLREQYF. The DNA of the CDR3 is TGTGCCAGTATCCCTCGGGCAGCAGGACTACGCGAGCAGTACTTC.

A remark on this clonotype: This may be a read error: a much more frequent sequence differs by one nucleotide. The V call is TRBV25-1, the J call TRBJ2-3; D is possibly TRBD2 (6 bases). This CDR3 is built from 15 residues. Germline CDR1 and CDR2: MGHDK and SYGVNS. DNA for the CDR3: TGTGTCAGCAGTGATGATGAGCGGAGGGAAGATACGCAGTATTTT. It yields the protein CVSSDDERREDTQYF.

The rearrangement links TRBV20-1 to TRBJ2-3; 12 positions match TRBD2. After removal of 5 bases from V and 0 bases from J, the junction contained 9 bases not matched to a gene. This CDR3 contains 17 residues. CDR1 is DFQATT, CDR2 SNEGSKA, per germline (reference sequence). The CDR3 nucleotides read TGCAGTGCTCCTACCGGGACTAGCGGGTCTAGCACAGATACGCAGTATTTT. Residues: CSAPTGTSGSSTDTQYF.

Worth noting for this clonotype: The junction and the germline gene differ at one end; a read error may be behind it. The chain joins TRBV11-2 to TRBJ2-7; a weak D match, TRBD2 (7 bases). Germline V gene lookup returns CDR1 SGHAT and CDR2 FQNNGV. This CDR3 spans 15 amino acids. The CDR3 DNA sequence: TGTGCCATCAGCTTAGACCCTGCGGGGGCATACGAGCAGTACTTC. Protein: CAISLDPAGAYEQYF.

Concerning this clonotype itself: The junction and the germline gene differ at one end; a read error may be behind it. In DNA form, the CDR3 reads TGTGCCAGTAGTATCCGGGGGAGCTCTGGGGCCAACGTCCTGACATTC. This sequence encodes CASSIRGSSGANVLTF. The chain couples TRBV19 to TRBJ2-6, with D perhaps TRBD2 (6 bases). The CDR3 length is 16 residues. In germline, CDR1 is LNHDA, CDR2 SQIVND (reference sequence). Full variable domain (missing parts from reference TRBV19 and TRBJ2-6): DGGITQSPKYLFRKEGQNVTLSCEQNLNHDAMYWYRQDPGQGLRLIYYSQIVNDFQKGDIAEGYSVSREKKESFPLTVTSAQKNPTAFYLCASSIRGSSGANVLTFGAGSRLTVL.

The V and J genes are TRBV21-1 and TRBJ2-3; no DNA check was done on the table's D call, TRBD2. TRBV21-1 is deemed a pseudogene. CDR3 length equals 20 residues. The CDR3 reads CARSEGLLAGGGSGTDTQYF. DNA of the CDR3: TGTGCCAGGAGCGAAGGCCTATTAGCGGGAGGTGGGAGTGGCACAGATACGCAGTATTTT.

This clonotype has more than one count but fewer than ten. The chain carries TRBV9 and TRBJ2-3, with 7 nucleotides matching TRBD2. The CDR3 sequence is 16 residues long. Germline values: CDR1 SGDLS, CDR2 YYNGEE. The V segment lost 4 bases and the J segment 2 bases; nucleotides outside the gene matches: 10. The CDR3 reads CASSFTSEGSTDTQYF. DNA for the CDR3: TGTGCCAGCAGCTTTACTAGCGAGGGCTCCACAGATACGCAGTATTTT.

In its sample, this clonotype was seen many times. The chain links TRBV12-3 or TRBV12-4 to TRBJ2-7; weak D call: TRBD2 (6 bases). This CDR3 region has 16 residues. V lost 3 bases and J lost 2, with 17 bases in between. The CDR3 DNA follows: TGTGCCAGCAGTTTTTGGGACTTGGGGGGTACCTACGAGCAGTACTTC. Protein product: CASSFWDLGGTYEQYF.

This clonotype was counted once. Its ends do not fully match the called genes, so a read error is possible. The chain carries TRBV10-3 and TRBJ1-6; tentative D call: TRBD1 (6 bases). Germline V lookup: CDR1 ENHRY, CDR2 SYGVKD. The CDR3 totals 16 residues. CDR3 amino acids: CAISKSNTGSGSHLHF. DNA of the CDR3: TGTGCCATCAGTAAGTCCAACACAGGGTCGGGCTCACACCTCCACTTT.

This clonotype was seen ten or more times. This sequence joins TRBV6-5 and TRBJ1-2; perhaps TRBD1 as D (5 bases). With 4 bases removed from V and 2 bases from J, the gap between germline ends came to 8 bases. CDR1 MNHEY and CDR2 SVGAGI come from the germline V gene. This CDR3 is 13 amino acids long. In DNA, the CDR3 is TGTGCCAGCAGTTTGGGACGGAACTATGGCTACACCTTC. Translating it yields CASSLGRNYGYTF.

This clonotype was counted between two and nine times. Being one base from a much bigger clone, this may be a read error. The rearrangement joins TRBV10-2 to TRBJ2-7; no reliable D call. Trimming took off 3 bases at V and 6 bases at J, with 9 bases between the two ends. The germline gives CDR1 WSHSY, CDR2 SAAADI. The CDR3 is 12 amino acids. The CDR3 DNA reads TGCGCCAGCAGTGAACGGGCTGGCGAGCAGTACTTC. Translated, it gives CASSERAGEQYF.

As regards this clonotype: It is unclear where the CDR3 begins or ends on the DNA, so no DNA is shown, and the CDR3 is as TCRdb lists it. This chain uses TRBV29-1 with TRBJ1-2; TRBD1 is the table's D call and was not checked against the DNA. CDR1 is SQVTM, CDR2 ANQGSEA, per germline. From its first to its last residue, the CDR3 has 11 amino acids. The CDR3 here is CSVARGSGHTF.

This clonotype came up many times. This CDR3 reads CASSAWDRPYEQYF. The CDR3 DNA reads as TGTGCCAGCAGCGCCTGGGACAGACCCTACGAGCAGTACTTC. This chain links TRBV5-6 with TRBJ2-7; TRBD1 aligns across 7 bases. Unmatched junction bases numbered 6, after V lost 4 bases and J lost 2 bases. Germline CDR1 reads SGHDT; CDR2 reads YYEEEE. The CDR3 loop spans 14 amino acids.